This T cell receptor beta chain was captured in a study of T cells expressing NK-cell markers (dated by TCRdb to 2019 to 2021). With regard to the full study: In sorted CD3+CD56+NKG2C+, CD3+CD56+NKG2C- and CD3+CD56-NKG2C+ T-cell subsets from about 8 donors, TCR beta-chain repertoires were profiled. The eight sequenced donors were randomly selected healthy volunteers, three men and five women. Of the eight sequenced donors, seven were found to be HCMV-seropositive and one was found to be HCMV-seronegative. The libraries were sequenced on Illumina HiSeq 2000/2500, MiSeq or NextSeq, producing 2 x 150 bp reads.

In regard to this clonotype: Its antigen target is currently unknown.

These reads were obtained on an Illumina HiSeq 2000. 5'RACE template switching, by which a universal primer site and unique molecular identifiers were added, was used to make TCR beta cDNA libraries. cDNA synthesis was primed from the TCR beta constant segment, followed by two successive PCR amplification steps. Concerning the study's data processing: MIGEC handled demultiplexing of the reads and grouping by UMI, while MiTCR was used to assemble and quantify clonotypes. To exclude erroneous sequences, only TCR cDNA sequences supported by at least two reads were retained. The tcR package was used for downstream repertoire analysis, and clonotypes were matched between fractions using CDR3 nucleotide sequence together with V segment. Antigen specificity was annotated against VDJdb with VDJmatch, allowing one amino acid substitution in CDR3. Following TCRdb reprocessing, every CDR3 protein sequence forms one entry, and DNA is not provided. TCRdb, not the authors, supplied the V and J calls. The sample table gives a few hundred thousand distinct CDR3 sequences. Under 6.5% of the sample lies in the top ten.

To determine HCMV serostatus, a commercial ELISA kit was used to detect HCMV-specific IgG in serum. Peripheral blood mononuclear cells were isolated from blood by Ficoll density gradient centrifugation. Here is what the overall study found, with its caveats: Whether the expanded NKG2C-expressing T cell clones were specific for HCMV antigens was left unclear. In over 5 donors, the dominant CD3+CD56+NKG2C+ clonotypes were among the top 10 CD8+ clonotypes and accounted for about 1.0-7.5% of CD8+ T cells. Those dominant clonotypes were again the most abundant among CD3+CD56-NKG2C+ cells in a handful of donors, at about 25-60.1%.

CDR1 and CDR2, looked up from the germline V gene, are SGDLS and YYNGEE. Including cysteine and phenylalanine, the CDR3 has 16 amino acids. The DNA sequence is not available. The source is a man aged 18-70 years in good health. The sequenced sample consisted of blood T cells: a sorted CD56 or NKG2C T cell subset, CD4+ or CD8+ T cells, or bulk PBMC T cells (not recorded which). Rearrangement joined TRBV9 to TRBJ2-1; as DNA is missing, the TRBD1 call by TCRdb cannot be tested. CDR3 loop: CASSTGKWGYDNEQFF.